The 18 T cell receptor beta chains in this list originate from one sample, sequenced in a study of OX40 agonist ivuxolimab in advanced cancers. TCRdb's copy holds only in-frame clones and misses some; the assay was immunoSEQ multiplex PCR. The data hold roughly 72,000 clones, with 85% to 95% observed a single time. This material consisted of CD4+ or CD8+ T cells sorted from blood, taken in a trial of the OX40 agonist ivuxolimab. The receptors stem from an adult with an advanced solid tumor such as melanoma, head and neck, liver or kidney cancer.

The gene calls are TRBV19 and TRBJ2-7; possible D gene TRBD1, 6 bases. Trimming removed 0 bases from V and 0 bases from J, with 15 bases in between. The CDR3 spans 17 residues. Looked up from germline, CDR1 is LNHDA and CDR2 is SQIVND (reference sequence). CDR3 protein: CASSIDSTRGLSYEQYF. The CDR3 DNA reads TGTGCCAGTAGTATAGATTCCACCAGGGGCCTCTCCTACGAGCAGTACTTC.

This chain links TRBV28 with TRBJ2-7; TRBD1 might be the D (5 bases). Deletions cut 2 bases from V and 3 bases from J, with 14 bases between. There are 15 residues in the CDR3. CDR1 is MDHEN, CDR2 SYDVKM, per germline. The CDR3 protein is CASSLGVGQGYEQYF. The CDR3 DNA is TGTGCCAGCAGTTTAGGGGTAGGGCAGGGCTACGAGCAGTACTTC.

V and J are TRBV27 and TRBJ1-2, with D maybe TRBD1 (6 bases). Trimming took 0 bases from V and 6 from J, leaving 11 bases between them. In germline, CDR1 is MNHEY, CDR2 SMNVEV (reference sequence). The CDR3 is made up of 14 amino acids. CDR3 region: CASSLSVTGHGYTF. Written as DNA, the CDR3 is TGTGCCAGCAGTTTATCGGTTACAGGGCATGGCTACACCTTC.

This clone has more than one count but fewer than ten. This chain joins TRBV4-1 and TRBJ1-1, with unresolved D. Per germline, CDR1 MGHRA and CDR2 YSYEKL. The CDR3 totals 11 residues. The V and J ends lost 6 bases and 1 base respectively, with 3 bases between them. DNA for the CDR3: TGCGCCAGCAGAGGGAACACTGAAGCTTTCTTT. Translated: CASRGNTEAFF.

This clone was counted between two and nine times. The V and J genes are TRBV19 and TRBJ1-5, with 9 bases that match TRBD1. The ends lost 5 bases at V and 7 bases at J; junction bases unmatched: 6. This CDR3 is 14 amino acids long. CDR1 and CDR2 from the germline V gene are LNHDA and SQIVND (reference sequence). The DNA of the CDR3 is TGTGCCAGTAGTTCCTGGACAGGGGAACAGCCCCAGCATTTT. Its protein is CASSSWTGEQPQHF.

The CDR3 region has the DNA TGTGCCTGGAGTGTAAGGTTTCGGGTTTTGACAGGGGGGAACTATGGCTACACCTTC. Protein: CAWSVRFRVLTGGNYGYTF. This chain joins TRBV30 and TRBJ1-2; 9 bases map to TRBD1. The CDR3 loop spans 19 amino acids. Germline V gives CDR1 GTSNPN, CDR2 SVGIG (reference sequence). V lost 0 bases and J lost 2; bases outside the gene matches: 16.

The rearrangement joins TRBV7-7 to TRBJ2-7, with 10 bases lining up with TRBD1. V shed 5 bases and J 3 bases; nucleotides not matched to a gene: 4. Germline V gene data show CDR1 as SSHAT and CDR2 as FNYEAQ (reference sequence). There are 14 residues in the CDR3. As DNA, the CDR3 is TGTGCCAGCAGCCCACGGGACAGGGGCTACGAGCAGTACTTC. Encoded protein: CASSPRDRGYEQYF.

This chain links TRBV7-9 with TRBJ1-1; TRBD1 matches 8 bases. This CDR3 has 15 amino acids. Trimming cost V 6 bases and J 3 bases; bases outside gene matches: 9. Germline CDR1 reads SEHNR; CDR2 reads FQNEAQ (reference sequence). CDR3 DNA sequence: TGTGCCAGCAGTCTCCATCAGACAGGGGACACTGAAGCTTTCTTT. It yields the protein CASSLHQTGDTEAFF.

This chain uses TRBV28 with TRBJ1-1; possibly TRBD1 for D (5 bases). The germline V and J ends were trimmed by 5 bases and 8 bases, with 15 bases remaining between them. CDR1 and CDR2 (germline): MDHEN, SYDVKM. This CDR3 is built from 13 residues. The CDR3 loop reads CASSDSGRGEAFF. Here the CDR3 DNA reads TGTGCCAGCAGTGACTCAGGGAGAGGAGAAGCTTTCTTT.

The count of this clone is one. This rearrangement joins TRBV4-1 to TRBJ1-5, with D possibly TRBD1 on 5 matching bases. Per the germline V gene, CDR1 is MGHRA and CDR2 is YSYEKL. V lost 0 bases and J lost 7, with 13 bases in between. The CDR3 consists of 15 residues. The CDR3 region has the DNA TGCGCCAGCAGCCAAGAGACGGGGCTAGGGCAGCCCCAGCATTTT. As protein: CASSQETGLGQPQHF.

V usage is TRBV11-2 and J usage is TRBJ2-2, with D tentatively TRBD1 (6 bases). CDR1 and CDR2 from the germline V gene are SGHAT and FQNNGV. The V end lost 1 base, the J end lost 1 base, and 16 bases lay between the germline ends. There are 18 residues in the CDR3. The CDR3 spells CASSLVAGAPLNTGELFF. Written as DNA, the CDR3 is TGTGCCAGCAGCTTAGTCGCAGGGGCCCCCCTGAACACCGGGGAGCTGTTTTTT.

The chain employs TRBV4-1 and TRBJ2-7, with D possibly being TRBD2 (5 bases). The length of the CDR3 is 13 residues. Germline CDR1 reads MGHRA; CDR2 reads YSYEKL. The V end lost 0 bases, the J end lost 6 bases, and 9 bases lay between the germline ends. CDR3 region: CASSQESGFEQYF. The DNA of the CDR3 is TGCGCCAGCAGCCAAGAGAGCGGTTTCGAGCAGTACTTC.

The rearrangement links TRBV6-5 to TRBJ2-5; tentatively, D is TRBD2 (5 bases). The CDR3 is 15 amino acids. Germline CDR1 is MNHEY and CDR2 is SVGAGI. The germline V and J ends were trimmed by 2 bases and 0 bases, with 10 bases remaining between them. This CDR3 is CASSYLGLYQETQYF. DNA for the CDR3: TGTGCCAGCAGTTACCTCGGACTCTACCAAGAGACCCAGTACTTC.

The chain employs TRBV19 and TRBJ1-2; the D is unclear. V was cut by 3 bases and J by 0 bases, with 17 bases left in between. Germline loops: CDR1 LNHDA, CDR2 SQIVND (reference sequence). The CDR3 covers 17 residues. The CDR3 DNA follows: TGTGCCAGTAGTATCCCATCTCTAGACGGCACTAACTATGGCTACACCTTC. Amino acid sequence: CASSIPSLDGTNYGYTF.

V is TRBV7-7 and J is TRBJ2-1; D is unresolved. Germline V lookup: CDR1 SSHAT, CDR2 FNYEAQ (reference sequence). Trimming left V 2 bases short and J 7 bases short, with 9 bases between. This CDR3 region has 13 residues. CDR3 DNA sequence: TGTGCCAGCAGCTTATCTTTTGGGAATGAGCAGTTCTTC. It specifies CASSLSFGNEQFF. Complete variable domain (other parts from reference TRBV7-7 and TRBJ2-1): GAGVSQSPRYKVTKRGQDVTLRCDPISSHATLYWYQQALGQGPEFLTYFNYEAQPDKSGLPSDRFSAERPEGSISTLTIQRTEQRDSAMYRCASSLSFGNEQFFGPGTRLTVL.

V is TRBV10-1 and J is TRBJ1-1; no definite D call. The germline V gene encodes CDR1 WNHNN and CDR2 SYGVQD (reference sequence). V was trimmed by 0 bases and J by 1 base, leaving 9 bases between them. The CDR3 spans 15 residues. CDR3 residues: CASSESVQANTEAFF. In nucleotides, the CDR3 is TGCGCCAGCAGTGAGTCGGTTCAGGCGAACACTGAAGCTTTCTTT.

CDR3 loop: CASSSTGTGYTF. Written as DNA, the CDR3 is TGTGCCAGCAGCTCGACAGGGACCGGCTACACCTTC. This sequence joins TRBV7-2 and TRBJ1-2; 7 bases match TRBD1. Unmatched junction bases numbered 4, after V lost 4 bases and J lost 8 bases. The germline gives CDR1 SGHTA, CDR2 FQGNSA. The CDR3 is made up of 12 amino acids.

V and J are TRBV7-8 and TRBJ1-6, with D possibly matching TRBD1 (6 bases). Trimming removed 1 base at V and 7 bases at J, with 14 bases between. Germline CDR1 reads SGHVS; CDR2 reads FQNEAQ. The CDR3 runs to 16 residues. CDR3 amino acids: CASSLESQGRNSPLHF. CDR3 nucleotide sequence: TGTGCCAGCAGCTTAGAATCGCAGGGGAGGAATTCACCCCTCCACTTT.